This record covers a single T cell receptor beta chain. Its antigen is currently unknown. The data are from a study of shared clonotypes between healthy human individuals. Sequencing was at deep level. Clones were sequenced by immunoSEQ multiplex PCR, and TCRdb holds only the in-frame ones, with some missing. The sample contains about 2.3 million clones, over 90% of which appear only once. It was into CD45RA+ naive and CD45RA-negative memory subsets that the CD4+ cells were split. This CDR3 has 16 amino acids. Germline lookup yields CDR1 LNHDA and CDR2 SQIVND (reference sequence). Trimming took 5 bases from V and 0 from J, leaving 11 bases between them. Points from the study as a whole: It was the non-shared clonotypes that had lower generation probabilities than clonotypes shared by all four donors. Even with large depth, rarefaction showed that sorted-subset sequencing was incomplete.

V and J are TRBV19 and TRBJ2-6; a weak D match, TRBD1 (6 bases). Material for sequencing was naive CD4+ T cells from PBMCs. Subset noted: CD45RA+ positively selected. This clonotype was obtained from a man aged 18 to 30 in good health. Some clones in this sample may be carry-over from other donors' samples. CDR3 sequence (DNA): TGTGCCAGTAGTGGGGACACCACCTCTGGGGCCAACGTCCTGACTTTC. It specifies CASSGDTTSGANVLTF.